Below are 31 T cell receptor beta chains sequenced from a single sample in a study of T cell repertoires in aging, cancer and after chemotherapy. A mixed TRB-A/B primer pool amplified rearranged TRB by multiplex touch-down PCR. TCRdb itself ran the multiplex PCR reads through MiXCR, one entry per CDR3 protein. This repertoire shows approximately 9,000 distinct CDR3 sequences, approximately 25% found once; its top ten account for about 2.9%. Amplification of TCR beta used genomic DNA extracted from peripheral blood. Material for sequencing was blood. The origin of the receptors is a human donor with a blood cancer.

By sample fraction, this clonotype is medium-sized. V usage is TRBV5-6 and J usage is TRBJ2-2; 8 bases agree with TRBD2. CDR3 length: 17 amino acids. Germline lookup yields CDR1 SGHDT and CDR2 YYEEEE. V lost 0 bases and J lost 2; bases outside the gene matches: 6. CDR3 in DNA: TGTGCCAGCAGCTTGGTGGCGGGGGGCCTAAACACCGGGGAGCTGTTTTTT. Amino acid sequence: CASSLVAGGLNTGELFF.

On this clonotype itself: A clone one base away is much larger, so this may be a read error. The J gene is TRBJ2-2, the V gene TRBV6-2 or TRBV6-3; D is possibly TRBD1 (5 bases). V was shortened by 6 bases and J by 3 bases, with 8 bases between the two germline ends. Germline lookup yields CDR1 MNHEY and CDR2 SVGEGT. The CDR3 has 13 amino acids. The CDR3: CASSRQHTGELFF. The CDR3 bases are TGTGCCAGCAGCAGACAGCACACCGGGGAGCTGTTTTTT.

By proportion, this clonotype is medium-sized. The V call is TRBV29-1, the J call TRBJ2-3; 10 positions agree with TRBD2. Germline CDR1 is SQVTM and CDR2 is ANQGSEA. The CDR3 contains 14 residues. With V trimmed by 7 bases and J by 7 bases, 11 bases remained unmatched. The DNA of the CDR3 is TGCAGCGCCCTCCTAGCGGGAGAGGTGAATACGCAGTATTTT. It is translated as CSALLAGEVNTQYF.

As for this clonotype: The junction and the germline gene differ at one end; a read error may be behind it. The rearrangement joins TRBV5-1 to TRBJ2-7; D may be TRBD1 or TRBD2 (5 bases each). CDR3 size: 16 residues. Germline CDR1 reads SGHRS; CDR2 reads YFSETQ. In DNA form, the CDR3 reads TGTGCCAGCAGCACCCTAAGGGGTGGGACGGGCTACGAGCAGTACTTC. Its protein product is CASSTLRGGTGYEQYF. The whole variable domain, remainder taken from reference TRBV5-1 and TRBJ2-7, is KAGVTQTPRYLIKTRGQQVTLSCSPISGHRSVSWYQQTPGQGLQFLFEYFSETQRNKGNFPGRFSGRQFSNSRSEMNVSTLELGDSALYLCASSTLRGGTGYEQYFGPGTRLTVT.

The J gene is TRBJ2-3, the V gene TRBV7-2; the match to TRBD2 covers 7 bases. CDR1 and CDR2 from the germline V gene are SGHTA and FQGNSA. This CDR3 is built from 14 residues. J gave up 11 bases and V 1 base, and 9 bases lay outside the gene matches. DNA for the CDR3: TGTGCCAGCAGCTTAGGGGGGGGATCGGCAGGGCAGTATTTT. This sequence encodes CASSLGGGSAGQYF.

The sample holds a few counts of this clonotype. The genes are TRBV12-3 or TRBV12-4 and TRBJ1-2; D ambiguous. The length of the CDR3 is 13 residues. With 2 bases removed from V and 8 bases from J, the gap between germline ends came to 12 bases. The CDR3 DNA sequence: TGTGCCAGCAGTTTATTGGCAGGACGGGGCTACACCTTC. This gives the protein CASSLLAGRGYTF.

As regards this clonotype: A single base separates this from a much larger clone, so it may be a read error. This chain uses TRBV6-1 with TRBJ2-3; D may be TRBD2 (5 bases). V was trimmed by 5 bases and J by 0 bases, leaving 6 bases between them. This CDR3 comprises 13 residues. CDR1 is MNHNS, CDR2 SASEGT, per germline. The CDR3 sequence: CASSRGSTDTQYF. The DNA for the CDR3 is TGTGCCAGCAGTAGAGGGAGCACAGATACGCAGTATTTT.

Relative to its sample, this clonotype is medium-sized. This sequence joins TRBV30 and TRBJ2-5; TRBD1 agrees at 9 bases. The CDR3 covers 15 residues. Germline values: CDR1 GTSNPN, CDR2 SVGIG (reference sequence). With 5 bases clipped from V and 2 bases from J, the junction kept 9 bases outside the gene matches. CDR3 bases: TGTGCCTGGCAAACAGGGGGCACTTATCAAGAGACCCAGTACTTC. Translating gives CAWQTGGTYQETQYF.

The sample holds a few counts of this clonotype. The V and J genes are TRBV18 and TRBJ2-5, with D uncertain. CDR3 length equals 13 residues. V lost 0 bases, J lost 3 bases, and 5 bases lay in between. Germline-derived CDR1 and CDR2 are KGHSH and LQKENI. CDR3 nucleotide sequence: TGTGCCAGCTCACCACCGTCGAAAGAGACCCAGTACTTC. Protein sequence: CASSPPSKETQYF.

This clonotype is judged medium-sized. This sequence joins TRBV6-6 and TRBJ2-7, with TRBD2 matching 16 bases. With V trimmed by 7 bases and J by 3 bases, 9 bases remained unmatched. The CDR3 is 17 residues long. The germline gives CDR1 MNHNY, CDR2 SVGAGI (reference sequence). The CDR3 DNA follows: TGTGCCAGCACCTCCCCTGGGACTAGCGGGAGGGGCTACGAGCAGTACTTC. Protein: CASTSPGTSGRGYEQYF.

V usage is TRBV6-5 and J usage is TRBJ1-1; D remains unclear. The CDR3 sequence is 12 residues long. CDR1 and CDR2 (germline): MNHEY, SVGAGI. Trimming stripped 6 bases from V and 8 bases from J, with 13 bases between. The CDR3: CASRRLQSEAFF. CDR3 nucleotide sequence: TGTGCCAGCAGGAGACTCCAGTCAGAAGCTTTCTTT.

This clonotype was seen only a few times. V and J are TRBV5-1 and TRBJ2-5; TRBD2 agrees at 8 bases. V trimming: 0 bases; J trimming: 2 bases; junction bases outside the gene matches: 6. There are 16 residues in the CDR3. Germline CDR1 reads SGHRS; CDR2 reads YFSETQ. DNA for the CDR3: TGCGCCAGCAGCTTGGCCCTAGCGGGTCGACAAGAGACCCAGTACTTC. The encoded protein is CASSLALAGRQETQYF.

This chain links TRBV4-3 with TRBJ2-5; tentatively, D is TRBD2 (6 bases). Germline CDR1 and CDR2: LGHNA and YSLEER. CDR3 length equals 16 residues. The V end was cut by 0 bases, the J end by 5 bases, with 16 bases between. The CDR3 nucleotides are TGCGCCAGCAGCCAAGATCTTCCGGGAGAGGCTGAGACCCAGTACTTC. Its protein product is CASSQDLPGEAETQYF.

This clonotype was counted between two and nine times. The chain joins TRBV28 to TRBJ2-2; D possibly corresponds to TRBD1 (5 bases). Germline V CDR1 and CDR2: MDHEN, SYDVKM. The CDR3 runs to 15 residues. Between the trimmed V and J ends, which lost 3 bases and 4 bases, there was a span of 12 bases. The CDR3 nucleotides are TGTGCCAGCAGTTTGGGTTTTGGGGCCACCGGGGAGCTGTTTTTT. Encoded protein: CASSLGFGATGELFF.

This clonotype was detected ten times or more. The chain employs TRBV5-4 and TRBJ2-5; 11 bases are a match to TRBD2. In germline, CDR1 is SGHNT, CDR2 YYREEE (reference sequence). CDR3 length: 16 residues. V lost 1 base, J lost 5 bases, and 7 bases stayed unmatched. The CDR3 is CASSLRLAGGVETQYF. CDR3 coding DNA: TGTGCCAGCAGCTTGCGTCTAGCGGGAGGTGTGGAGACCCAGTACTTC.

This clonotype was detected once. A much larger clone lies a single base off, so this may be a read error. This CDR3 reads CASSLGQGATGYTF. Written as DNA, the CDR3 is TGTGCCAGCAGCTTGGGACAGGGGGCGACGGGCTACACCTTC. The chain couples TRBV5-6 to TRBJ1-2; 10 nucleotides match TRBD1. J lost 8 bases, V lost 0 bases, and 4 bases had no gene match. This CDR3 spans 14 amino acids. Germline V gene sequence: CDR1 SGHDT, CDR2 YYEEEE.

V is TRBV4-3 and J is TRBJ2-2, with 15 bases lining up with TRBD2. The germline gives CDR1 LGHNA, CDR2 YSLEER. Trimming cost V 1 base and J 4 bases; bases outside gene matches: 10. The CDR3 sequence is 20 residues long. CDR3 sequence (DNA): TGCGCCAGCAGCCAAGTTTCCCGGACTAGCGGGAGGGCCGGCACCGGGGAGCTGTTTTTT. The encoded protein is CASSQVSRTSGRAGTGELFF.

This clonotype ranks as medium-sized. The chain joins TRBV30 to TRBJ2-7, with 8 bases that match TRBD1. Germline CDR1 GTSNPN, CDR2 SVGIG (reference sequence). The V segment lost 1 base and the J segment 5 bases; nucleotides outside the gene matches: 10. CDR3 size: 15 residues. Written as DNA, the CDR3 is TGTGCCTGGAGTGGGACCGGACAGGGTTCAGACGAGCAGTACTTC. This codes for CAWSGTGQGSDEQYF.

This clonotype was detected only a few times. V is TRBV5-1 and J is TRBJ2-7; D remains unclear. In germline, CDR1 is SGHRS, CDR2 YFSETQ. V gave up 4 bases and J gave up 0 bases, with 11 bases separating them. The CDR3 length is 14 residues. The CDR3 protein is CASSKEPSSYEQYF. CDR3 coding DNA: TGCGCCAGCAGCAAAGAACCCAGCTCCTACGAGCAGTACTTC. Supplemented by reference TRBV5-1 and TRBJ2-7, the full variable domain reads KAGVTQTPRYLIKTRGQQVTLSCSPISGHRSVSWYQQTPGQGLQFLFEYFSETQRNKGNFPGRFSGRQFSNSRSEMNVSTLELGDSALYLCASSKEPSSYEQYFGPGTRLTVT.

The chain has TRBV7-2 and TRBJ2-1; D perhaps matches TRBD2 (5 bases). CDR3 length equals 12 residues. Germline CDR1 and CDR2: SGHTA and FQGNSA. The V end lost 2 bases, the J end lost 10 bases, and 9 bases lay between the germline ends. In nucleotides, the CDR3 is TGTGCCAGCAGCTTACCACCGGGGGAGCAGTTCTTC. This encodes CASSLPPGEQFF.

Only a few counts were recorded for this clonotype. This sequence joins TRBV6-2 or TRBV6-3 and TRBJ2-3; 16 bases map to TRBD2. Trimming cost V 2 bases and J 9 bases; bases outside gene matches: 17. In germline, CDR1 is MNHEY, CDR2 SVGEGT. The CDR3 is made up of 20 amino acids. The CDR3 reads CASSYRGLAGGPPSSNTQYF. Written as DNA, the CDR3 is TGTGCCAGCAGTTACAGGGGACTAGCGGGGGGGCCCCCAAGCAGTAACACGCAGTATTTT.

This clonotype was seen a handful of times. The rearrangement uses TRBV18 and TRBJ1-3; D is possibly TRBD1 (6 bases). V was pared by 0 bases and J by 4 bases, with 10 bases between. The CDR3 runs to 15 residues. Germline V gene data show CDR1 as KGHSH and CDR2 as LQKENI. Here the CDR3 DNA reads TGTGCCAGCTCACCACCGGGGGGCGCCGGAAACACCATATATTTT. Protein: CASSPPGGAGNTIYF.

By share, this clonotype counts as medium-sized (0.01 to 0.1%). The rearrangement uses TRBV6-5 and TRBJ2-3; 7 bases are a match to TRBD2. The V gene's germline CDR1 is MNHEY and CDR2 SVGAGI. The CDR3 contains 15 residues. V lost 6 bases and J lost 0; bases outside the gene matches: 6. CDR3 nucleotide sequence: TGTGCCAGCAGAGCGGGGTCCCGTAGCACAGATACGCAGTATTTT. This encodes CASRAGSRSTDTQYF.

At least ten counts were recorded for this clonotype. CDR3 coding DNA: TGTGCCAGCAGCCCTGGACTAGCGGATTCCTACAATGAGCAGTTCTTC. Protein product: CASSPGLADSYNEQFF. The rearrangement joins TRBV5-4 to TRBJ2-1; 10 nucleotides agree with TRBD2. The CDR3 is 16 residues long. The junction had 5 bases not matched to a gene; V was cut back by 4 bases and J by 1 base. Looked up from germline, CDR1 is SGHNT and CDR2 is YYREEE (reference sequence). Full variable domain (remainder filled in from reference TRBV5-4 and TRBJ2-1): ETGVTQSPTHLIKTRGQQVTLRCSSQSGHNTVSWYQQALGQGPQFIFQYYREEENGRGNFPPRFSGLQFPNYSSELNVNALELDDSALYLCASSPGLADSYNEQFFGPGTRLTVL.

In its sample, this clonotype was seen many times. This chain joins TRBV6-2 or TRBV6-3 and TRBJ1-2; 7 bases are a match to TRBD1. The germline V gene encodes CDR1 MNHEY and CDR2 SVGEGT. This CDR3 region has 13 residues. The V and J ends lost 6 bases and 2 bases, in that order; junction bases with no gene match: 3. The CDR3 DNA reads TGTGCCAGCAGGGTAGGGGGCAACTATGGCTACACCTTC. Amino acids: CASRVGGNYGYTF.

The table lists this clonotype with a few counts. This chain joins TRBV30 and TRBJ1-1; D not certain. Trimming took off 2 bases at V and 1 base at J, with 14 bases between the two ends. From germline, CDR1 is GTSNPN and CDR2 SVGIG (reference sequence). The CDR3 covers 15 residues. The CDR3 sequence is CAWSFGVLRNTEAFF. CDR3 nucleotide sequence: TGTGCCTGGAGTTTTGGGGTTTTGCGGAACACTGAAGCTTTCTTT.

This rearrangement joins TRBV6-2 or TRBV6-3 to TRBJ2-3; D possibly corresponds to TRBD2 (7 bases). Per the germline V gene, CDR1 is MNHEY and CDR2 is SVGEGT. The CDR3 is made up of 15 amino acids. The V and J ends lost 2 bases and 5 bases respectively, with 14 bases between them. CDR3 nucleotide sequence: TGTGCCAGCAGTTACCGGTTTAGGGGGGGAGATACGCAGTATTTT. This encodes CASSYRFRGGDTQYF.

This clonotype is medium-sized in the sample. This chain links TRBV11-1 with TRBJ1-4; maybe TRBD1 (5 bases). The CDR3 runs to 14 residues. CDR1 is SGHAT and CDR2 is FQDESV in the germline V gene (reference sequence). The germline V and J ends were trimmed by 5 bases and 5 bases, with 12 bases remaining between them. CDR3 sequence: CASSPGPPNEKLFF. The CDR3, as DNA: TGTGCCAGCAGCCCGGGACCACCGAATGAAAAACTGTTTTTT.

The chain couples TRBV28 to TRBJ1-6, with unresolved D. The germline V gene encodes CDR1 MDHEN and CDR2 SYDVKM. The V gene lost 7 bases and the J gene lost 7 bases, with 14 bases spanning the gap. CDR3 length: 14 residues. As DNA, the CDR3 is TGTGCCAGCACCACGCCGAGTGAGAATTCACCCCTCCACTTT. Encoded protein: CASTTPSENSPLHF.

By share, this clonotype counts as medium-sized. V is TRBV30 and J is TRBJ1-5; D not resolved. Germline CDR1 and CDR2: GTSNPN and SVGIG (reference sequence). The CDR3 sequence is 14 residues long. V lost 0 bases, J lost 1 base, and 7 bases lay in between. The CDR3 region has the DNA TGTGCCTGGAGTGTTCAGGCGAGCAATCAGCCCCAGCATTTT. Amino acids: CAWSVQASNQPQHF.

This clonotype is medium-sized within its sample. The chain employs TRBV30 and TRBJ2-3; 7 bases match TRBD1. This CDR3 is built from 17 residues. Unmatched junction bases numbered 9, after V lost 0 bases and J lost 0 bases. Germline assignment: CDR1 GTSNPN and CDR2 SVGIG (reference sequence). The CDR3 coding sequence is TGTGCCTGGAGTGTACTTTGGGGACAGTTAAGCACAGATACGCAGTATTTT. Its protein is CAWSVLWGQLSTDTQYF.